Sequencing of this T cell receptor (beta chain) was carried out in a study of blood T cells in healthy people across ages. Study observations and caveats: A roughly linear fall in TCR beta diversity per million T cells was seen with increasing age. Diversity was higher, and naive CD4+ cells more numerous, in long-lived donors than in aged donors.

The germline V and J ends were trimmed by 0 bases and 8 bases, with 14 bases remaining between them. Germline loops: CDR1 LNHNV, CDR2 YYDKDF (reference sequence). This CDR3 is 16 amino acids long. As to this clonotype: Its antigen is undetermined.

Primers used in a second PCR of roughly 6 to 11 cycles were a sample-barcoded 5' primer and a J-beta primer mix. TCRdb reprocessed the 5' RACE reads via MiXCR and lists one record per CDR3 protein. This table holds under 2 million distinct CDR3 sequences, about 31% found once. The sample consisted of blood. The V and J genes are TRBV15 and TRBJ1-6; D ambiguous. The receptor comes from a woman in her twenties or thirties in good health. CDR3 DNA: TGTGCCACCAGCAGAGAGCTCTCCGGGCTGGATTCACCCCTCCACTTT. Protein sequence: CATSRELSGLDSPLHF.